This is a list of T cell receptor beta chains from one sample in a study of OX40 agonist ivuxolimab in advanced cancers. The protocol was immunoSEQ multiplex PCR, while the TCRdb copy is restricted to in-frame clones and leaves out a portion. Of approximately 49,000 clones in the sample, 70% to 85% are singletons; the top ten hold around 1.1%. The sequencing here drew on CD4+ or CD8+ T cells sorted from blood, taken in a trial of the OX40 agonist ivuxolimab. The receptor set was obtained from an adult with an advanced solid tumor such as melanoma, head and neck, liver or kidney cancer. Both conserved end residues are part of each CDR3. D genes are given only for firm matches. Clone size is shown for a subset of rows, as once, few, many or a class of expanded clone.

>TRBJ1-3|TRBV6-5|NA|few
CASSSTGNSGNTIYF
TGTGCCAGCAGTTCAACAGGAAACTCTGGAAACACCATATATTTT
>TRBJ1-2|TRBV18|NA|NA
CASSPPAGGRRYGYTF
TGTGCCAGCTCACCGCCTGCGGGGGGTCGCCGCTATGGCTACACCTTC
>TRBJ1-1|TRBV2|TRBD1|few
CASSSPLFGQGDTEAFF
TGTGCCAGCAGTTCGCCGCTATTTGGACAGGGAGACACTGAAGCTTTCTTT
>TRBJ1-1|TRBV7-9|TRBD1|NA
CASSFRTGGASPEAFF
TGTGCCAGCAGTTTCAGGACAGGGGGCGCGTCCCCTGAAGCTTTCTTT
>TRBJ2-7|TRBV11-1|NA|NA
CASSVKRVPSYEQYF
TGTGCCAGCAGCGTTAAGCGGGTGCCCTCCTACGAGCAGTACTTC
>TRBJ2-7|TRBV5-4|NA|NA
CASSLEGTAYEQYF
TGTGCCAGCAGCTTGGAAGGGACTGCCTACGAGCAGTACTTC
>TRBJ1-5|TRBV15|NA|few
CATSSPGGTSNQPQHF
TGTGCCACCAGCAGCCCCGGGGGGACTAGCAATCAGCCCCAGCATTTT
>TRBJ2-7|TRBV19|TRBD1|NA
CASSTGTGAYEQYF
TGTGCCAGTAGTACCGGGACAGGGGCCTACGAGCAGTACTTC
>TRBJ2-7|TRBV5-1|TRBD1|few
CASRWSDRDSYEQYF
TGCGCCAGCAGGTGGTCTGACAGGGATTCCTACGAGCAGTACTTC
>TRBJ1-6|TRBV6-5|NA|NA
CASRGGSSNSPLHF
TGTGCCAGCAGGGGAGGCAGTTCTAATTCACCCCTCCACTTT
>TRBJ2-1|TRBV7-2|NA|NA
CASSFSGENNEQFF
TGTGCCAGCAGCTTCTCCGGGGAAAACAATGAGCAGTTCTTC
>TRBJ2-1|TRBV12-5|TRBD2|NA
CASGLVLGGRANEQFF
TGTGCTAGTGGTTTGGTACTAGGCGGGAGGGCCAATGAGCAGTTCTTC
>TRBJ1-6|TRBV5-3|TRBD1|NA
CARSLGQGYSPLHF
TGTGCCAGAAGCTTGGGACAGGGTTATTCACCCCTCCACTTT
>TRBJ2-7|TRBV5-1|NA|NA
CASSLIGSYEQYF
TGCGCCAGCAGCTTGATAGGATCCTACGAGCAGTACTTC
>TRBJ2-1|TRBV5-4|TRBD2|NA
CASSLPSGRRNEQFF
TGTGCCAGCAGCTTGCCTAGCGGGAGGCGGAATGAGCAGTTCTTC
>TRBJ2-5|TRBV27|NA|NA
CASSIHRENRETQYF
TGTGCCAGCAGCATACACCGGGAGAACAGGGAGACCCAGTACTTC
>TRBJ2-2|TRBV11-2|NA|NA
CASSSLRGPGELFF
TGTGCCAGCAGCTCCCTGCGGGGTCCCGGGGAGCTGTTTTTT
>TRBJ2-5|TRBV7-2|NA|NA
CASSLAGALETQYF
TGTGCCAGCAGCTTAGCGGGAGCGTTAGAGACCCAGTACTTC
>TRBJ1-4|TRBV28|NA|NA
CASVGNRGNEKLFF
TGTGCCAGCGTTGGAAACCGGGGTAATGAAAAACTGTTTTTT
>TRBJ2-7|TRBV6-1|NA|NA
CASKGQRPSYEQYF
TGTGCCAGCAAGGGCCAGCGGCCCTCCTACGAGCAGTACTTC
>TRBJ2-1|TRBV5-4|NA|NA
CASSLAASGEQFF
TGTGCCAGCAGCTTGGCGGCTAGTGGTGAGCAGTTCTTC
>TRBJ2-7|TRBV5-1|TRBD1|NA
CASSLTGEPYEQYF
TGCGCCAGCAGCTTGACAGGGGAGCCCTACGAGCAGTACTTC
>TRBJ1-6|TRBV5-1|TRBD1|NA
CASSATGNSPLHF
TGCGCCAGCAGCGCGACAGGGAATTCACCCCTCCACTTT
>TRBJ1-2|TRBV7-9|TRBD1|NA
CASSLGHRQGANYGYTF
TGTGCCAGCAGCTTAGGCCATCGACAGGGGGCGAACTATGGCTACACCTTC
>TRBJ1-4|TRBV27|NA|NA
CASRGSHNEKLFF
TGTGCCAGCAGGGGGAGCCATAATGAAAAACTGTTTTTT
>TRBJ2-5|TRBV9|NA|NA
CASSGIGLGTQYF
TGTGCCAGCAGCGGAATCGGACTGGGGACCCAGTACTTC
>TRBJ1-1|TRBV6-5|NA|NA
CASRSVQTNTEAFF
TGTGCCAGCAGATCCGTACAGACTAACACTGAAGCTTTCTTT
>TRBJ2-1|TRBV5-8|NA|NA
CASSFWDLRGNEQFF
TGTGCCAGCAGCTTCTGGGACCTTCGTGGGAATGAGCAGTTCTTC
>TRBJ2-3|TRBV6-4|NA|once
CASSVGRGDTQYF
TGTGCCAGCAGTGTCGGGCGAGGGGATACGCAGTATTTT
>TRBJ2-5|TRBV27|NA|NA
CASGNNGPLNQETQYF
TGTGCCAGCGGAAATAACGGGCCCCTGAACCAAGAGACCCAGTACTTC
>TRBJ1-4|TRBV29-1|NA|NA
CSVDSGFEKLFF
TGCAGCGTTGATTCGGGGTTTGAAAAATTGTTTTTT
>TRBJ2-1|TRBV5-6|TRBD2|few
CASSFSPSGSRSEQFF
TGTGCCAGCAGCTTTTCGCCTAGCGGGAGTAGAAGTGAGCAGTTCTTC
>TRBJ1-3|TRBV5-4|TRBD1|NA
CASSPGQFGNTIYF
TGTGCCAGCAGCCCGGGACAGTTCGGAAACACCATATATTTT
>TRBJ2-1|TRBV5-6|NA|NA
CASNLLGGQMSEQFF
TGTGCCAGCAACTTATTAGGGGGGCAGATGAGTGAGCAGTTCTTC
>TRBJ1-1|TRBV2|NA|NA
CASSEKSTSNTEAFF
TGTGCCAGCAGTGAAAAATCAACCTCGAACACTGAAGCTTTCTTT
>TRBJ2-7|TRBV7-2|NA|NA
CASIPSTGSYEQYF
TGTGCCAGCATCCCCTCGACAGGATCCTACGAGCAGTACTTC
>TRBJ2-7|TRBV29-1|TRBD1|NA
CSVSPRTGGYEQYF
TGCAGCGTCTCCCCCCGGACAGGGGGCTACGAGCAGTACTTC
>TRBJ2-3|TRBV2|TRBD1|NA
CASTGVTDTQYF
TGTGCCAGTACAGGGGTCACAGATACGCAGTATTTT
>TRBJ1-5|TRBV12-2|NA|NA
CASRPTYSGTGGGWGNQPQHF
TGTGCAAGTCGCCCAACCTACTCCGGGACAGGGGGCGGTTGGGGCAATCAGCCCCAGCATTTT
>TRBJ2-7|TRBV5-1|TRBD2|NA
CASSLATSASSYEQYF
TGCGCCAGCAGCTTGGCCACTAGCGCCAGCTCCTACGAGCAGTACTTC
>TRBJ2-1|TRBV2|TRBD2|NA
CASSEALAGAGEQFF
TGTGCCAGCAGTGAAGCTTTAGCGGGAGCGGGTGAGCAGTTCTTC
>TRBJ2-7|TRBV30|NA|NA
CAWKGSFGGRYEQYF
TGTGCCTGGAAGGGCTCCTTCGGAGGTCGTTACGAGCAGTACTTC
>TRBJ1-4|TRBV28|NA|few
CASSFLGANEKLFF
TGTGCCAGCAGTTTTTTGGGGGCTAATGAAAAACTGTTTTTT
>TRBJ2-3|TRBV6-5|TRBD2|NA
CASSLHAELAKNF
TGTGCCAGCAGCCTACACGCTGAACTAGCGAAAAATTTT
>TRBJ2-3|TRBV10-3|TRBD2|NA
CACKRGFTDTQYF
TGTGCCTGCAAGCGGGGGTTCACAGATACGCAGTATTTT